Given below is one T cell receptor beta chain in context. No antigen is known for it. These data originate in a study of T cell responses to AZD1222 COVID-19 vaccine. The repertoire was sequenced with immunoSEQ multiplex PCR; TCRdb's copy has only in-frame clones and lacks some. In the table there are about 70,000 clones, approximately 90% of which are singletons. Regarding the study as a whole: Most donors were white British and more were female, and clonal diversity was possibly underestimated.

The clonotype was recovered from an adult who received the AZD1222 COVID-19 vaccine. The sample consisted of peripheral blood, taken 28 days after the second AZD1222 dose.

As DNA, the CDR3 is TGTGCCAGCAGTTCCTTCAGGGTTGGGGAGCAGTACTTC. It is translated as CASSSFRVGEQYF. The chain has TRBV12-3 or TRBV12-4 and TRBJ2-7; possibly TRBD1 for D (5 bases). Trimming cost V 4 bases and J 7 bases, with 14 bases left between them. This CDR3 has 13 amino acids.